Below, 21 T cell receptor beta chains from the same sample are listed, as sequenced in a study of cytomegalovirus exposure and HLA in healthy donors. Primers for the PCR totalled 60 Vbeta and 13 Jbeta. Clones were sequenced by immunoSEQ multiplex PCR, and TCRdb holds only the in-frame ones, with some missing. The sample holds about 150,000 clones, 50% to 75% seen once. The material sequenced was PBMCs. Source of these receptors: a woman between 55 and 75 years old in good health and CMV-seropositive.

This chain uses TRBV11-2 with TRBJ2-3; 8 nucleotides line up with TRBD1. V lost 3 bases, J lost 0 bases, and 8 bases stayed unmatched. The CDR3 extends over 17 amino acids. CDR1 and CDR2 (germline): SGHAT, FQNNGV. The CDR3 DNA sequence: TGTGCCAGCAGCTTCTACTACGGGACAGGAAGCACAGATACGCAGTATTTT. Translating it yields CASSFYYGTGSTDTQYF.

This chain connects TRBV5-1 to TRBJ2-3; no clear D. The germline V and J ends were trimmed by 5 bases and 0 bases, with 10 bases remaining between them. The V gene's germline CDR1 is SGHRS and CDR2 YFSETQ. The CDR3 is 14 residues long. Here the CDR3 DNA reads TGCGCCAGCAGAAGGCTAGAAAGCACAGATACGCAGTATTTT. Protein: CASRRLESTDTQYF.

In this sample, this clone turned up once. This chain links TRBV28 with TRBJ2-1; 10 bases agree with TRBD2. J lost 8 bases, V lost 5 bases, and 6 bases had no gene match. The CDR3 covers 14 residues. Germline V gene sequence: CDR1 MDHEN, CDR2 SYDVKM. The CDR3 sequence: CASSGVSGRYEQFF. The CDR3 DNA is TGTGCCAGCAGTGGAGTTAGCGGGAGGTATGAGCAGTTCTTC.

The sample holds a few counts of this clone. The J gene is TRBJ2-2, the V gene TRBV18; tentatively, D is TRBD1 (5 bases). Germline V CDR1 and CDR2: KGHSH, LQKENI. The CDR3 loop spans 15 amino acids. V gave up 1 base and J gave up 1 base, with 7 bases separating them. CDR3 in DNA: TGTGCCAGCTCACCACGGCAGGGGAACACCGGGGAGCTGTTTTTT. Its protein is CASSPRQGNTGELFF.

The rearrangement links TRBV19 to TRBJ2-7, with 10 positions matching TRBD2. The CDR3 sequence is 16 residues long. Germline V gives CDR1 LNHDA, CDR2 SQIVND (reference sequence). The junction had 10 bases not matched to a gene; V was cut back by 5 bases and J by 3 bases. The CDR3 DNA reads TGTGCCAGTAGTGAGGCCGGGACTAGCGATCTCTACGAGCAGTACTTC. Protein product: CASSEAGTSDLYEQYF.

This rearrangement joins TRBV4-3 to TRBJ2-7; no clear D. The CDR3 length is 14 residues. Trimming took 4 bases from V and 1 from J, leaving 11 bases between them. Germline CDR1 LGHNA, CDR2 YSLEER. In nucleotides, the CDR3 is TGCGCCAGCAGCCCGACTGTGAAGTCCTACGAGCAGTACTTC. This sequence encodes CASSPTVKSYEQYF.

The rearrangement joins TRBV5-1 to TRBJ2-2; the match to TRBD1 covers 12 bases. The CDR3 sequence is 18 residues long. After removal of 6 bases from V and 4 bases from J, the junction contained 13 bases not matched to a gene. Per the germline V gene, CDR1 is SGHRS and CDR2 is YFSETQ. The CDR3 region has the DNA TGCGCCAGCACTTGGGACAGGGGGCGAGAGTCTCGCACCGGGGAGCTGTTTTTT. Its protein product is CASTWDRGRESRTGELFF.

The chain carries TRBV6-1 and TRBJ1-5; 11 bases map to TRBD1. The CDR3 extends over 15 amino acids. In germline, CDR1 is MNHNS, CDR2 SASEGT. Trimming removed 1 base from V and 7 bases from J; junction bases left unmatched: 3. The CDR3 loop is CASSEDGTGGQPQHF. The CDR3 region has the DNA TGTGCCAGCAGTGAAGATGGGACAGGGGGACAGCCCCAGCATTTT.

The CDR3 region is CASSPGLAGEDEQFF. CDR3 nucleotide sequence: TGTGCCAGCAGTCCCGGCCTAGCGGGAGAGGATGAGCAGTTCTTC. The rearrangement uses TRBV6-5 and TRBJ2-1, with 10 bases that match TRBD2. The CDR3 is 15 residues long. V lost 5 bases and J lost 8; bases outside the gene matches: 9. Germline lookup yields CDR1 MNHEY and CDR2 SVGAGI.

CDR3 amino acids: CASSLVGGLPRYNEQFF. For the CDR3, the DNA is TGTGCCAGCAGCTTAGTCGGGGGACTACCCCGGTACAATGAGCAGTTCTTC. The rearrangement joins TRBV11-2 to TRBJ2-1, with TRBD2 matching over 7 bases. Germline V gene sequence: CDR1 SGHAT, CDR2 FQNNGV. There are 17 residues in the CDR3. V was clipped by 1 base and J by 4 bases; unmatched bases: 10.

V usage is TRBV28 and J usage is TRBJ1-1; D uncertain. This CDR3 comprises 11 residues. The germline V gene has CDR1 MDHEN and CDR2 SYDVKM. V lost 7 bases and J lost 1, with 4 bases in between. In nucleotides, the CDR3 is TGTGCCAGCACAGGGAACACTGAAGCTTTCTTT. Translation: CASTGNTEAFF.

The CDR3 here is CASSLKPTGVLATNEKLFF. As DNA, the CDR3 is TGTGCCAGCAGCTTGAAACCCACAGGAGTACTTGCAACTAATGAAAAACTGTTTTTT. This sequence joins TRBV5-6 and TRBJ1-4, with a weak D call TRBD1 (5 bases). CDR3 length: 19 residues. Deletions cut 1 base from V and 0 bases from J, with 19 bases between. Looked up from germline, CDR1 is SGHDT and CDR2 is YYEEEE.

This clone was picked up a small number of times. The gene calls are TRBV7-9 and TRBJ2-7; 10 bases line up with TRBD1. CDR1 SEHNR and CDR2 FQNEAQ come from the germline V gene (reference sequence). There are 15 residues in the CDR3. The ends lost 5 bases at V and 7 bases at J; junction bases unmatched: 11. Here the CDR3 reads CASSGGDRGSGEQYF. In DNA form, the CDR3 reads TGTGCCAGCAGCGGCGGGGACAGGGGCTCGGGAGAGCAGTACTTC. The full variable domain, its missing parts supplied by reference TRBV7-9 and TRBJ2-7, is DTGVSQNPRHKITKRGQNVTFRCDPISEHNRLYWYRQTLGQGPEFLTYFQNEAQLEKSRLLSDRFSAERPKGSFSTLEIQRTEQGDSAMYLCASSGGDRGSGEQYFGPGTRLTVT.

This clone was seen a few times. V usage is TRBV7-8 and J usage is TRBJ2-7, with TRBD2 identical over 10 bases. The CDR3 runs 15 residues. J lost 2 bases, V lost 2 bases, and 3 bases had no gene match. The germline gives CDR1 SGHVS, CDR2 FQNEAQ. The CDR3 DNA reads as TGTGCCAGCAGCTTACGGACTAGCGGTACCTACGAGCAGTACTTC. Amino acid sequence: CASSLRTSGTYEQYF.

The chain links TRBV5-1 to TRBJ2-3, with D perhaps TRBD1 (6 bases). The CDR3 has 15 amino acids. V dropped 4 bases and J dropped 1 base, with 13 bases sitting between them. Per germline, CDR1 SGHRS and CDR2 YFSETQ. DNA of the CDR3: TGCGCCAGCAGCAAGGGGGACCGCCGCACAGATACGCAGTATTTT. Translating it yields CASSKGDRRTDTQYF.

J is TRBJ1-5 and V is TRBV9; the match to TRBD1 covers 7 bases. CDR1 is SGDLS, CDR2 YYNGEE, per germline. V was pared by 4 bases and J by 2 bases, with 6 bases of the junction left unmatched. This CDR3 comprises 15 residues. For the CDR3, the DNA is TGTGCCAGCAGCCCTCAGGGGGGAGGCAATCAGCCCCAGCATTTT. Encoded protein: CASSPQGGGNQPQHF.

The V call is TRBV7-9, the J call TRBJ2-4, with 9 bases that match TRBD2. Germline CDR1 is SEHNR and CDR2 is FQNEAQ (reference sequence). Germline trimming cut 1 base from V and 0 bases from J; bases unmatched to any gene: 10. CDR3 length: 19 residues. The CDR3 DNA reads as TGTGCCAGCAGCTTAGGGCTAGCGGGACGGGGGCTAGCCAAAAACATTCAGTACTTC. This translates into CASSLGLAGRGLAKNIQYF.

V is TRBV10-3 and J is TRBJ2-5; possible D gene TRBD1, 6 bases. The J call may be mistaken, given a closer DNA end match to TRBJ2-7. The CDR3 consists of 12 residues. Germline V gene lookup returns CDR1 ENHRY and CDR2 SYGVKD. CDR3 residues: CATGGQSYEQYF. CDR3 in DNA: TGTGCCACCGGAGGACAGTCCTACGAGCAGTACTTC.

The V and J genes are TRBV28 and TRBJ2-1; TRBD2 agrees at 9 bases. V lost 6 bases and J lost 7; bases outside the gene matches: 7. The CDR3 is 14 amino acids. The germline V gene encodes CDR1 MDHEN and CDR2 SYDVKM. DNA of the CDR3: TGTGCCAGCAGGGTTAGCGGGAGTGGTAATGAGCAGTTCTTC. This gives the protein CASRVSGSGNEQFF.

This rearrangement joins TRBV9 to TRBJ2-1; TRBD2 aligns across 7 bases. The CDR3 covers 17 residues. CDR1 is SGDLS and CDR2 is YYNGEE in the germline V gene. Unmatched junction bases numbered 6, after V lost 0 bases and J lost 0 bases. The CDR3 DNA is TGTGCCAGCAGCGTAGCCCTAGCGGAGTTCTCCTACAATGAGCAGTTCTTC. Residues: CASSVALAEFSYNEQFF.

The DNA for the CDR3 is TGTGCCAGCAGTGGCTCAGGACAGGGTGTGCAGTTCTTC. It is translated as CASSGSGQGVQFF. The chain has TRBV27 and TRBJ2-1; 8 positions match TRBD1. Germline CDR1 MNHEY, CDR2 SMNVEV (reference sequence). The V gene end was trimmed by 5 bases and the J gene end by 12 bases; junction bases not matched to a gene: 9. The CDR3 spans 13 residues.